This T cell receptor beta chain was found in a study of blood T cell repertoires in COVID-19. Background on the study: Samples of COVID-19 (acute and convalescent) were obtained from the United States, Italy and Spain. The cDNA or gDNA used as material had been derived from T cells, B-cell-depleted T cells, or PBMCs.

As handled by the study authors: Estimated nucleated cell counts came from reference gene primer amplification. Profiled with immunoSEQ multiplex PCR; TCRdb holds only in-frame clones, not every one. V and J calls plus clone size are reproduced from that table; the DNA served to infer D and trimming. This sample has around 23,000 clones; about 88% occur once, and the top ten carry roughly 19%. This clone was recorded a few times. Germline CDR1 SQVTM, CDR2 ANQGSEA. The ends were cut back, 7 bases at V and 3 bases at J, with 12 bases in the middle. The CDR3 totals 12 residues. The receptor was derived from a human donor with acute or convalescent COVID-19. The donor label of this sample is uncertain. The chain carries TRBV29-1 and TRBJ1-1, with D possibly TRBD1 on 6 matching bases. Sequenced material: peripheral blood. CDR3 in amino acids: CSARDIDTEAFF. Written as DNA, the CDR3 is TGCAGCGCCAGGGACATCGACACTGAAGCTTTCTTT.